The next 26 T cell receptor beta chains were all read from a single sample in a study of shared clonotypes between healthy human individuals. Naive CD8 cells lacked CD45RO and underwent positive selection for CCR7, leaving out terminally differentiated effector memory CD45RA+ cells. The method was immunoSEQ multiplex PCR; TCRdb's version includes in-frame clones alone and lacks a portion of them. Here the sample spans roughly 2.1 million clones, approximately 94% being singletons. The sequenced material came from naive CD8+ T cells from PBMCs. The source is a man between 18 and 29 years old in good health. Some clones in this sample may be carry-over from other donors' samples.

The chain joins TRBV5-4 to TRBJ2-6; 11 nucleotides line up with TRBD1. The germline V gene has CDR1 SGHNT and CDR2 YYREEE (reference sequence). The V and J ends lost 9 bases and 1 base, in that order; junction bases with no gene match: 15. This CDR3 is built from 19 residues. The DNA for the CDR3 is TGTGCCACCAACACTCTCCCCCGGGACAGGGGGTCTGGGGCCAACGTCCTGACTTTC. The encoded protein is CATNTLPRDRGSGANVLTF.

The chain uses TRBV28 and TRBJ2-1; 7 bases line up with TRBD2. CDR1 MDHEN and CDR2 SYDVKM come from the germline V gene. J lost 5 bases, V lost 5 bases, and 15 bases had no gene match. The CDR3 has 17 residues. The CDR3 is CASSNRDYRNINNEQFF. CDR3 DNA: TGTGCCAGCAGTAATCGGGACTACCGGAACATTAACAATGAGCAGTTCTTC.

The chain is built from TRBV7-8 and TRBJ2-7; D is perhaps TRBD2 (6 bases). Germline assignment: CDR1 SGHVS and CDR2 FQNEAQ. CDR3 size: 15 residues. Trimming shortened V by 1 base and J by 4 bases, and 14 bases separated the two germline ends. CDR3 nucleotides: TGTGCCAGCAGCTTAGGGAGGGGCGCACCGTACGAGCAGTACTTC. The encoded protein is CASSLGRGAPYEQYF.

The chain combines TRBV11-2 with TRBJ2-5; 9 bases match TRBD1. The CDR3 runs to 15 residues. Germline lookup yields CDR1 SGHAT and CDR2 FQNNGV. V shed 5 bases and J 5 bases; nucleotides not matched to a gene: 9. CDR3 sequence (DNA): TGTGCCAGCAGCGTCCACAGGGGGCTTTCGGAGACCCAGTACTTC. Residues: CASSVHRGLSETQYF.

The chain combines TRBV7-9 with TRBJ2-7; 7 bases agree with TRBD1. CDR1 is SEHNR and CDR2 is FQNEAQ in the germline V gene (reference sequence). There are 14 residues in the CDR3. The V segment lost 5 bases and the J segment 2 bases; nucleotides outside the gene matches: 6. The CDR3 is CASSPGDSPYEQYF. CDR3 coding DNA: TGTGCCAGCAGCCCCGGGGACAGCCCCTACGAGCAGTACTTC.

V and J are TRBV10-3 and TRBJ2-5; TRBD1 agrees at 7 bases. Germline CDR1 and CDR2: ENHRY and SYGVKD. The V segment lost 9 bases and the J segment 5 bases; nucleotides outside the gene matches: 12. The CDR3 is 14 amino acids. CDR3 protein: CAISPGGGFETQYF. The DNA of the CDR3 is TGTGCCATATCACCAGGGGGTGGGTTCGAGACCCAGTACTTC.

The chain uses TRBV6-1 and TRBJ2-3; possible D gene TRBD2, 7 bases. Germline CDR1 is MNHNS and CDR2 is SASEGT. Trimming left V 2 bases short and J 4 bases short, with 22 bases between. This CDR3 region has 18 residues. The CDR3 nucleotides are TGTGCCAGCAGTGAATGGGGGCGGGAGTACAGTTCGGCAGATACGCAGTATTTT. Its protein is CASSEWGREYSSADTQYF.

The chain combines TRBV28 with TRBJ2-7; 8 nucleotides line up with TRBD1. Germline CDR1 reads MDHEN; CDR2 reads SYDVKM. The V gene end was trimmed by 5 bases and the J gene end by 2 bases; junction bases not matched to a gene: 11. The CDR3 has 16 residues. The CDR3 reads CASSPYRTGTTYEQYF. Written as DNA, the CDR3 is TGTGCCAGCAGTCCGTATAGGACAGGGACCACCTACGAGCAGTACTTC.

The chain has TRBV5-6 and TRBJ2-1; D remains unclear. The CDR3 is 13 residues long. Deletions cut 0 bases from V and 9 bases from J, with 10 bases between. Looked up from germline, CDR1 is SGHDT and CDR2 is YYEEEE. CDR3 nucleotide sequence: TGTGCCAGCAGCTTGGGTAGGGTCGGTGAGCAGTTCTTC. Protein sequence: CASSLGRVGEQFF.

The V gene is TRBV19, the J gene TRBJ2-1, with a possible D match to TRBD1 (5 bases). The V gene lost 4 bases and the J gene lost 9 bases, with 7 bases spanning the gap. The CDR3 runs to 11 residues. The germline CDR1 and CDR2 sequences are LNHDA and SQIVND (reference sequence). The CDR3 sequence: CASSTGSEQFF. The CDR3 bases are TGTGCCAGTAGTACAGGGTCTGAGCAGTTCTTC.

The chain uses TRBV10-3 and TRBJ2-7; 8 nucleotides align to TRBD2. The CDR3 length is 16 residues. Germline-derived CDR1 and CDR2 are ENHRY and SYGVKD. J was trimmed by 4 bases and V by 10 bases; bases with no gene match: 18. In nucleotides, the CDR3 is TGTGCCAGCACTGCGCTTGGGGAGCGGGAGATTTACGAGCAGTACTTC. Translation: CASTALGEREIYEQYF.

This clone has only one observation. The chain links TRBV29-1 to TRBJ2-7; TRBD2 is a possible D gene (5 bases). V was cut by 2 bases and J by 4 bases, with 9 bases left in between. From germline, CDR1 is SQVTM and CDR2 ANQGSEA. The length of the CDR3 is 12 residues. The CDR3 spells CSVENGLYEQYF. In nucleotides, the CDR3 is TGCAGCGTTGAAAACGGACTTTACGAGCAGTACTTC.

A word on this clone: Within the sample, other DNA sequences also encode this same CDR3. The CDR3 here is CSARAYNEQFF. The CDR3, as DNA: TGCAGTGCTAGGGCATACAATGAGCAGTTCTTC. V gene TRBV20-1 combines with J gene TRBJ2-1; D not resolved. CDR3 length equals 11 residues. Between the trimmed V and J ends, which lost 3 bases and 4 bases, there was a span of 4 bases. Germline V CDR1 and CDR2: DFQATT, SNEGSKA (reference sequence).

The chain uses TRBV6-5 and TRBJ2-5; 7 positions match TRBD1. The DNA end is a closer match to TRBJ2-7, so the J assignment may be wrong. This CDR3 is 13 amino acids long. Per the germline V gene, CDR1 is MNHEY and CDR2 is SVGAGI. The CDR3 nucleotides are TGTGCCAGCAGCCCCGGGACAGCCTACGAGCAGTACTTC. Translation gives CASSPGTAYEQYF.

The chain joins TRBV28 to TRBJ2-3; no reliable D call. Germline CDR1 is MDHEN and CDR2 is SYDVKM. V lost 5 bases, J lost 1 base, and 13 bases lay in between. CDR3 length equals 15 residues. The CDR3 bases are TGTGCCAGCAGTACCCGACAAGACCGCACAGATACGCAGTATTTT. Its translation is CASSTRQDRTDTQYF.

The chain carries TRBV7-9 and TRBJ1-1; D remains unclear. The ends were cut back, 5 bases at V and 1 base at J, with 11 bases in the middle. The germline gives CDR1 SEHNR, CDR2 FQNEAQ (reference sequence). This CDR3 is 14 amino acids long. The CDR3 is CASSPPHPNTEAFF. The CDR3 DNA reads TGTGCCAGCAGCCCTCCCCACCCGAACACTGAAGCTTTCTTT. The complete variable domain, with remaining parts taken from reference TRBV7-9 and TRBJ1-1, reads DTGVSQNPRHKITKRGQNVTFRCDPISEHNRLYWYRQTLGQGPEFLTYFQNEAQLEKSRLLSDRFSAERPKGSFSTLEIQRTEQGDSAMYLCASSPPHPNTEAFFGQGTRLTVV.

The chain couples TRBV7-9 to TRBJ2-1; TRBD2 aligns across 8 bases. Per the germline V gene, CDR1 is SEHNR and CDR2 is FQNEAQ (reference sequence). The CDR3 totals 19 residues. V lost 2 bases, J lost 0 bases, and 12 bases stayed unmatched. The CDR3 sequence is CASSLPVTSVLSSYNEQFF. Written as DNA, the CDR3 is TGTGCCAGCAGCTTACCCGTGACTAGCGTCTTGAGCTCCTACAATGAGCAGTTCTTC.

This chain connects TRBV29-1 to TRBJ2-3; D is perhaps TRBD2 (6 bases). Trimming removed 5 bases from V and 6 bases from J, with 15 bases in between. CDR1 and CDR2 from the germline V gene are SQVTM and ANQGSEA. The CDR3 is made up of 13 amino acids. The CDR3 protein is CSVSFGGTDTQYF. For the CDR3, the DNA is TGCAGCGTTAGCTTTGGCGGGACGGATACGCAGTATTTT.

V and J are TRBV7-2 and TRBJ2-1, with D possibly called TRBD1 or TRBD2 (5 bases each). V was shortened by 5 bases and J by 14 bases, with 16 bases between the two germline ends. Germline loops: CDR1 SGHTA, CDR2 FQGNSA. The CDR3 loop spans 12 amino acids. CDR3 DNA sequence: TGTGCCAGCAGCATAACTAGAGGGGTGAAGTTCTTC. Translated: CASSITRGVKFF.

This clone was seen only once. This rearrangement joins TRBV9 to TRBJ1-2; maybe TRBD1 (5 bases). Trimming left V 5 bases short and J 4 bases short, with 18 bases between. Germline CDR1 SGDLS, CDR2 YYNGEE. This CDR3 comprises 15 residues. The CDR3 coding sequence is TGTGCCAGCAGAGACTCCTCCCGGGACGCCTATGGCTACACCTTC. Its protein is CASRDSSRDAYGYTF. Supplemented by reference TRBV9 and TRBJ1-2, the full variable domain reads DSGVTQTPKHLITATGQRVTLRCSPRSGDLSVYWYQQSLDQGLQFLIQYYNGEERAKGNILERFSAQQFPDLHSELNLSSLELGDSALYFCASRDSSRDAYGYTFGSGTRLTVV.

V gene TRBV10-3 combines with J gene TRBJ2-3, with 9 bases aligning to TRBD2. Germline V gene sequence: CDR1 ENHRY, CDR2 SYGVKD. The CDR3 has 15 residues. V trimming: 7 bases; J trimming: 3 bases; junction bases outside the gene matches: 8. The CDR3 spells CAITGESGGTDTQYF. In DNA, the CDR3 is TGTGCCATCACGGGGGAGAGCGGGGGGACAGATACGCAGTATTTT.

The sample holds one count of this clone. V and J are TRBV2 and TRBJ1-2; tentatively, D is TRBD1 (5 bases). The germline CDR1 and CDR2 sequences are SNHLY and FYNNEI. V was clipped by 3 bases and J by 6 bases, with 17 bases between them. This CDR3 has 15 amino acids. CDR3 DNA: TGTGCCAGCAGTGATGATCAAGGGGATCGGAATGGCTACACCTTC. Its protein product is CASSDDQGDRNGYTF.

The CDR3: CASSKRDRYNEQFF. CDR3 DNA: TGTGCCAGCAGTAAGAGGGACAGATACAATGAGCAGTTCTTC. V is TRBV11-3 and J is TRBJ2-1; 7 nucleotides line up with TRBD1. Germline V lookup: CDR1 SGHNT, CDR2 YENEEA. This CDR3 has 14 residues. The J segment lost 4 bases and the V segment lost 6 bases, leaving 6 bases of the junction unmatched.

V and J are TRBV6-6 and TRBJ2-7; tentatively, D is TRBD2 (6 bases). This CDR3 is 14 amino acids long. With 2 bases removed from V and 5 bases from J, the gap between germline ends came to 13 bases. Per germline, CDR1 MNHNY and CDR2 SVGAGI (reference sequence). Here the CDR3 reads CASSYPEGHDEQYF. CDR3 bases: TGTGCCAGCAGTTACCCGGAGGGCCACGACGAGCAGTACTTC.

As for this clone: This sample also contains other DNA sequences that code for the same CDR3. The J gene is TRBJ1-3, the V gene TRBV11-2; D perhaps matches TRBD1 (5 bases). The CDR3 consists of 15 residues. V lost 3 bases and J lost 0, with 9 bases in between. The germline CDR1 and CDR2 sequences are SGHAT and FQNNGV. The CDR3 region is CASSLGRSSGNTIYF. CDR3 sequence (DNA): TGTGCCAGCAGCTTGGGACGGAGCTCTGGAAACACCATATATTTT.

The V gene is TRBV30, the J gene TRBJ2-7, with a weak D call TRBD1 (5 bases). Trimming stripped 0 bases from V and 4 bases from J, with 13 bases between. The germline gives CDR1 GTSNPN, CDR2 SVGIG (reference sequence). This CDR3 has 14 residues. The CDR3 region is CAWSVDSSRYEQYF. The CDR3 nucleotides are TGTGCCTGGAGTGTAGACAGCAGCCGGTACGAGCAGTACTTC. The variable domain in full, completed from reference TRBV30 and TRBJ2-7, reads SQTIHQWPATLVQPVGSPLSLECTVEGTSNPNLYWYRQAAGRGLQLLFYSVGIGQISSEVPQNLSASRPQDRQFILSSKKLLLSDSGFYLCAWSVDSSRYEQYFGPGTRLTVT.